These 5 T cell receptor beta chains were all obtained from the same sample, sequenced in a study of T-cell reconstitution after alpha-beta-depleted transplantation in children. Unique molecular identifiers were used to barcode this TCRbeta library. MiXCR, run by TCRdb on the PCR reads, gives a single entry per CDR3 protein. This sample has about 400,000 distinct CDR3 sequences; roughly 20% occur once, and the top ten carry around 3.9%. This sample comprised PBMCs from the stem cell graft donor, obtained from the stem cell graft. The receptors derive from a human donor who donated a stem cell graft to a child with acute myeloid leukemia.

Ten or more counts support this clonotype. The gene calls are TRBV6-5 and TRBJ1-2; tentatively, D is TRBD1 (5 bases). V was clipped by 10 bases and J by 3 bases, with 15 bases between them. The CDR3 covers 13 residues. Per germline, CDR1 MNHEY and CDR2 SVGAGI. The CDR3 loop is CATRLQGYYGYTF. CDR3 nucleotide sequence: TGTGCCACCCGACTCCAGGGCTACTATGGCTACACCTTC.

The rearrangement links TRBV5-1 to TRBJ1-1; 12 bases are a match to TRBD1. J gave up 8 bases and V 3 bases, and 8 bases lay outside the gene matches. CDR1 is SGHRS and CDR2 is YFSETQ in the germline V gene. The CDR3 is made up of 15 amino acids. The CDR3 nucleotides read TGCGCCAGCAGCTCCCCGGGACAGGGGGCGGTGGAAGCTTTCTTT. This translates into CASSSPGQGAVEAFF.

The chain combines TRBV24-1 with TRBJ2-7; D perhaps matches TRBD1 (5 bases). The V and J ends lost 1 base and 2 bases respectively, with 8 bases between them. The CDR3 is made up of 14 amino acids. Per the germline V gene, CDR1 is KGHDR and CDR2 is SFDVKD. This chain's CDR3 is CATSDFDRPYEQYF. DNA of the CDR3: TGTGCCACCAGTGATTTTGACAGACCCTACGAGCAGTACTTC.

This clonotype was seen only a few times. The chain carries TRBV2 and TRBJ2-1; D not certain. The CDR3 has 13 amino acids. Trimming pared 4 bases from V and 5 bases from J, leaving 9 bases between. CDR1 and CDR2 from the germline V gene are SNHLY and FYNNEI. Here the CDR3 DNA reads TGTGCCAGCAGTGTTAACACCGACAATGAGCAGTTCTTC. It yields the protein CASSVNTDNEQFF.

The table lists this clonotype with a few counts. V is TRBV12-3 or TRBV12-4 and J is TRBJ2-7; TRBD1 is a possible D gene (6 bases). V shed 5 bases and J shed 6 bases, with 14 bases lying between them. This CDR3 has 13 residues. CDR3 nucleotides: TGTGCCAGCAGTCCGACCACAGGGTCCGAGCAGTACTTC. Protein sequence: CASSPTTGSEQYF.